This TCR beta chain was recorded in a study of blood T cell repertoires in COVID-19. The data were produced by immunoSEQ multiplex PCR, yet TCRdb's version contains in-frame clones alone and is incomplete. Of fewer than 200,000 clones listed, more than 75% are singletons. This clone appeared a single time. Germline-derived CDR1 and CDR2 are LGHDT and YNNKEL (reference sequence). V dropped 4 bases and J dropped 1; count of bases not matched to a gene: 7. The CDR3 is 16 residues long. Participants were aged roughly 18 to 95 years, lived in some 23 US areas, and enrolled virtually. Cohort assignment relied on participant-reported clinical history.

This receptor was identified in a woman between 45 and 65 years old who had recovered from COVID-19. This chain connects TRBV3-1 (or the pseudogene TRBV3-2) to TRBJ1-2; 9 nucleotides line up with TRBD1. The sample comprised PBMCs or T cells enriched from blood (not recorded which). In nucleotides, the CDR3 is TGTGCCAGCAGCCCCTATGACAGGGGGGGTAACTATGGCTACACCTTC. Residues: CASSPYDRGGNYGYTF.